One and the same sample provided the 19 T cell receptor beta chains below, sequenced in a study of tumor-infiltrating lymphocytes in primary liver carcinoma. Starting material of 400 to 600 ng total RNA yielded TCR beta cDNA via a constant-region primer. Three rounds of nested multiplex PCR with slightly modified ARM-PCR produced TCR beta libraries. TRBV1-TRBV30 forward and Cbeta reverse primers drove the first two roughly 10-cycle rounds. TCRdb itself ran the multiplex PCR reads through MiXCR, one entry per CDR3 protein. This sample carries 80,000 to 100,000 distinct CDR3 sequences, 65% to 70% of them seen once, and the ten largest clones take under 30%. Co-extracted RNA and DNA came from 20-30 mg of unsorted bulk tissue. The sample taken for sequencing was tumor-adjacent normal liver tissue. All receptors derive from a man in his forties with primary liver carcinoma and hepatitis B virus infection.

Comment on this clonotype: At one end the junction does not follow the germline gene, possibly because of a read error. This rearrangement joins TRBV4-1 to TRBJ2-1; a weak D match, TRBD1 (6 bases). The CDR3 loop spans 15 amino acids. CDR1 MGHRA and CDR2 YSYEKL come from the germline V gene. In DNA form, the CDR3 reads TGCGTCAGCAGACAAGTTTCTAGCAGCTCAGGGGAGCAGTCCTTC. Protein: CVSRQVSSSSGEQSF.

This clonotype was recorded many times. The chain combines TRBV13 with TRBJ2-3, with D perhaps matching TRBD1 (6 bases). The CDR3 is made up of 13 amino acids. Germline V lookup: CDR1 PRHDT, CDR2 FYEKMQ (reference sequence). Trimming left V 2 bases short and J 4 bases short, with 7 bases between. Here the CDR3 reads CASSLPGADTQYF. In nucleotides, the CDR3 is TGTGCCAGCAGCTTACCAGGGGCAGATACGCAGTATTTT.

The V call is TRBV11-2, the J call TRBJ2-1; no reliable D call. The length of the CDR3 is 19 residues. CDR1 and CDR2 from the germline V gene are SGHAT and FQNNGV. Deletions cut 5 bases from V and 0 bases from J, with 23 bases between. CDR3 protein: CASSQWPRWTPGSYNEQFF. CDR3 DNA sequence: TGTGCCAGCAGCCAGTGGCCCCGGTGGACCCCGGGCTCCTACAATGAGCAGTTCTTC.

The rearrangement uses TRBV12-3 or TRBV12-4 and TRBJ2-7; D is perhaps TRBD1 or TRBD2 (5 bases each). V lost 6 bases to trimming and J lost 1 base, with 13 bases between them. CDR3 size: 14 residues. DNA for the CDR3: TGTGCCAGCAGCCGGGATAGGACATCCTACGAGCAGTACTTC. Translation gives CASSRDRTSYEQYF.

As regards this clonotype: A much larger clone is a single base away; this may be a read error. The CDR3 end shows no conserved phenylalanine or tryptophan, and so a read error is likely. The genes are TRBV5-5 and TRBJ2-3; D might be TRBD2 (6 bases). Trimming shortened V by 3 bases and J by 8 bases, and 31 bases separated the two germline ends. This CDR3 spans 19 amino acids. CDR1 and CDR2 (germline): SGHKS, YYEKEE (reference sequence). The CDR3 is CASSWLPAEPGLPLGTQYY. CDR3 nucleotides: TGTGCCAGCAGCTGGCTCCCCGCTGAACCGGGACTCCCTTTGGGTACGCAGTATTAT.

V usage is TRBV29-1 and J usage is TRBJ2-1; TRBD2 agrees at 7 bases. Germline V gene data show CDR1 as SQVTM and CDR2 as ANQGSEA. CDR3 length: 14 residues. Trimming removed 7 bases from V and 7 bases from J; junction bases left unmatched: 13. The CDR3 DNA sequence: TGCAGCGGCGGACTAGTGGTATTGTCAAATGAGCAGTTCTTC. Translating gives CSGGLVVLSNEQFF.

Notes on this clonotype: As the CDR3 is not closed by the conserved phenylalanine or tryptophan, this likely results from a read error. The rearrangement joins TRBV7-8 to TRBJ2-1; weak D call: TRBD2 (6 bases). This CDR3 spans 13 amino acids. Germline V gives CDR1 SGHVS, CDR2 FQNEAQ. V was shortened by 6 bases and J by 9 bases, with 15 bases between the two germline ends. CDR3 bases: TGTGCCAGCAGTAACCAAGGAGGGGCTGAGCAGTTCTCC. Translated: CASSNQGGAEQFS.

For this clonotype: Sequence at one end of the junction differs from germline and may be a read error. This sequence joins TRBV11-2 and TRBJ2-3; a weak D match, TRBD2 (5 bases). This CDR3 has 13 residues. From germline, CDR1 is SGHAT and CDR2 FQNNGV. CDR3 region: CASSPLADDTLWF. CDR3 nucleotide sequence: TGTGCCAGCAGCCCGCTAGCAGACGATACGCTGTGGTTT.

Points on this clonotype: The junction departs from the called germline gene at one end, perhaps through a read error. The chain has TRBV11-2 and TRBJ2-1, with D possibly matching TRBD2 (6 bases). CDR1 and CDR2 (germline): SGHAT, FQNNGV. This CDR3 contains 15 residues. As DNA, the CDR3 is TGTGCCAGAAGCTGGGGGAGGAGCTCCTACAATGAGCAGTTCTTC. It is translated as CARSWGRSSYNEQFF.

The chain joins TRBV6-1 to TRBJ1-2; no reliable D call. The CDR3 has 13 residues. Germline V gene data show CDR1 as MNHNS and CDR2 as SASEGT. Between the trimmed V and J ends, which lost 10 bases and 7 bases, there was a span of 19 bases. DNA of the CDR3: TGTGCCACCAATGAAGCGGGCGTGATTGGCTACACCTTC. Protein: CATNEAGVIGYTF.

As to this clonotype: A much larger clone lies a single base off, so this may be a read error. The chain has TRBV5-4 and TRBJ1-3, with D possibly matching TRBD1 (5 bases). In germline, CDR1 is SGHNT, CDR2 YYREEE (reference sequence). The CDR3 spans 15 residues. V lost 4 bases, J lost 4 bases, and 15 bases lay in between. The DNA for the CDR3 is TGTGCCAGCAGCCAGACGGCAGGGAGGGGAAACACCATATATTTT. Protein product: CASSQTAGRGNTIYF.

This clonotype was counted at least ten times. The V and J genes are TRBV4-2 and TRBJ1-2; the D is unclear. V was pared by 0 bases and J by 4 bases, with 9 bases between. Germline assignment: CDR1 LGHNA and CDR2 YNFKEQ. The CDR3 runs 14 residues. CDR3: CASSQDGPAYGYTF. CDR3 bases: TGTGCCAGCAGCCAAGATGGTCCCGCCTATGGCTACACCTTC.

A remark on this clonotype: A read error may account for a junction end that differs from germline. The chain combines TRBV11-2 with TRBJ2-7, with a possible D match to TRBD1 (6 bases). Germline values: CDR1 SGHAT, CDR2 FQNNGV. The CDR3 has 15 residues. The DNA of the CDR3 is TGTGCCAGCATCCTATTACAGGGAGCCTCCTACGAGCGGTACTTC. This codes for CASILLQGASYERYF.

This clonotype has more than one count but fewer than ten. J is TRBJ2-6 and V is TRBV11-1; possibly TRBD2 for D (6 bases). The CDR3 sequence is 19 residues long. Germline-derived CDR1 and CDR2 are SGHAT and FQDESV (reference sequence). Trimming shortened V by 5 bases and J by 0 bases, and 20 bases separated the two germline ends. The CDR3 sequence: CASSLRGSDVNSGANVLTF. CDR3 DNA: TGTGCCAGCAGCCTCCGGGGGAGCGATGTTAACTCTGGGGCCAACGTCCTGACTTTC.

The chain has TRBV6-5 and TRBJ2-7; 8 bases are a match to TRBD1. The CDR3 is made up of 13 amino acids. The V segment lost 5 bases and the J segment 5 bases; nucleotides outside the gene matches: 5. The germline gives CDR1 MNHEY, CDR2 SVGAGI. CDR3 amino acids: CASSKDRVNEQYF. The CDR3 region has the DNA TGTGCCAGCAGTAAGGACAGGGTGAACGAGCAGTACTTC.

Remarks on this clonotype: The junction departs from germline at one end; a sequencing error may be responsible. In DNA form, the CDR3 reads TGCAGCGTTGACCAGGCTGGGGGCACTGAAGCTCTTTTT. Its protein product is CSVDQAGGTEALF. The rearrangement uses TRBV29-1 and TRBJ1-1, with D maybe TRBD1 (6 bases). CDR3 length equals 13 residues. Germline V gene lookup returns CDR1 SQVTM and CDR2 ANQGSEA.

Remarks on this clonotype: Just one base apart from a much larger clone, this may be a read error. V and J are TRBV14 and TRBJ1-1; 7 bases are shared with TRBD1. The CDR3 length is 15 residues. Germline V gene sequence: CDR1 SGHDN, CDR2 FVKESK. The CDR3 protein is CASSQVGRGNTVAFF. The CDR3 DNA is TGTGCCAGCAGCCAAGTGGGCAGGGGGAACACTGTAGCTTTCTTT.

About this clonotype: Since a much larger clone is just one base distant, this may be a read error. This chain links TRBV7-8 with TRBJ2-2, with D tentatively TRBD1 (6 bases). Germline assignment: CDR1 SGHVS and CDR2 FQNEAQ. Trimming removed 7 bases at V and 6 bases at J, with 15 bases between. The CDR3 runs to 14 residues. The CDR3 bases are TGTGCCAGCACCGGGACACGGTGGGCCGGGGAGCTGTTTTTT. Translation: CASTGTRWAGELFF.

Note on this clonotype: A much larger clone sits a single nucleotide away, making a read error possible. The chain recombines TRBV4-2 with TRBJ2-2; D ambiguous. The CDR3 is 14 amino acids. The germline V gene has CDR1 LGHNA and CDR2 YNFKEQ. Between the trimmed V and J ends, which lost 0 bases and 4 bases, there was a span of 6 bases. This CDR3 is CASSQDFFTGELFF. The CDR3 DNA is TGTGCCAGCAGCCAAGATTTCTTCACCGGGGAGCTGTTTTTT.